Listed here are 9 T cell receptor beta chains from one sample, sequenced in a study of metastatic and nonmetastatic thyroid tumors. Thyroid surgery took place with no prior treatment in any patient. TCRdb re-clonotyped the PCR reads via MiXCR. The sample gives about 20,000 clones, roughly 14% of which show up once; roughly 15% is in the top ten. Sequencing was done on a sample of tumor tissue. Every receptor here comes from a female donor with papillary thyroid cancer or a benign thyroid nodule (not recorded which). Some clones in this sample may be carry-over from other donors' samples.

In this sample, this clone turned up many times. This chain links TRBV9 with TRBJ1-1; no clear D. V gave up 0 bases and J gave up 1 base, with 7 bases separating them. The CDR3 length is 14 residues. Per the germline V gene, CDR1 is SGDLS and CDR2 is YYNGEE. CDR3 loop: CASSVGHPNTEAFF. CDR3 DNA sequence: TGTGCCAGCAGCGTAGGGCACCCGAACACTGAAGCTTTCTTT.

This clone was seen at least ten times. This chain links TRBV6-2 or TRBV6-3 with TRBJ1-1; D is possibly TRBD1 (6 bases). CDR3 length equals 12 residues. Trimming removed 5 bases from V and 6 bases from J, with 10 bases in between. CDR1 and CDR2 (germline): MNHEY, SVGEGT. This chain's CDR3 is CASSRTASEAFF. The CDR3, as DNA: TGTGCCAGCAGTCGGACAGCTTCTGAAGCTTTCTTT.

This clone turned up a few times. The V gene is TRBV12-3 or TRBV12-4, the J gene TRBJ2-7, with D perhaps given as TRBD1 or TRBD2 (5 bases each). This CDR3 comprises 14 residues. CDR3 amino acids: CASAPGPDTYEQYF. In DNA, the CDR3 is TGTGCAAGCGCCCCGGGACCAGATACCTACGAGCAGTACTTC.

This clone was picked up a small number of times. An end of the junction does not agree with germline; a read error may underlie this. This chain uses TRBV6-1 with TRBJ1-2; maybe TRBD1 (6 bases). This CDR3 has 13 amino acids. Germline-derived CDR1 and CDR2 are MNHNS and SASEGT. The CDR3 nucleotides read TGTGCCAGCAGTGCCACAGGGTACTATGTCTACACCTTC. Translation gives CASSATGYYVYTF.

The V call is TRBV5-6, the J call TRBJ2-1; the match to TRBD1 covers 9 bases. V trimming: 5 bases; J trimming: 5 bases; junction bases outside the gene matches: 5. The CDR3 is 14 amino acids. CDR1 is SGHDT and CDR2 is YYEEEE in the germline V gene. The CDR3 protein is CASRRTGDHNEQFF. The CDR3, as DNA: TGTGCCAGCAGAAGGACAGGGGACCACAATGAGCAGTTCTTC.

This clone was recorded many times. V usage is TRBV6-4 and J usage is TRBJ2-2, with 13 nucleotides matching TRBD2. The CDR3 covers 17 residues. The J segment lost 5 bases and the V segment lost 6 bases, leaving 9 bases of the junction unmatched. Germline V lookup: CDR1 MRHNA, CDR2 SNTAGT. The CDR3 DNA reads TGTGCCAGCAGCCCCGGGACTAGCGGGGCAAAAACCGGGGAGCTGTTTTTT. Protein sequence: CASSPGTSGAKTGELFF.

This clone showed up many times. The V gene is TRBV20-1, the J gene TRBJ2-7; possible D gene TRBD2, 6 bases. The V end lost 5 bases, the J end lost 2 bases, and 16 bases lay between the germline ends. Germline V gene sequence: CDR1 DFQATT, CDR2 SNEGSKA (reference sequence). There are 14 residues in the CDR3. The CDR3 loop reads CSALPIGTAYEQYF. The CDR3 nucleotides read TGCAGTGCTTTACCGATCGGGACTGCCTACGAGCAGTACTTC.

This clone was seen repeatedly, ten times or more. The chain carries TRBV20-1 and TRBJ2-3; tentatively, D is TRBD1 or TRBD2 (7 bases each). Germline loops: CDR1 DFQATT, CDR2 SNEGSKA (reference sequence). CDR3 length equals 12 residues. The germline V and J ends were trimmed by 7 bases and 3 bases, with 11 bases remaining between them. In DNA, the CDR3 is TGCAGTGTCCAGGGGGGGACAGATACGCAGTATTTT. This sequence encodes CSVQGGTDTQYF.

For this clone: The junction does not match germline at one end; this may be a read error. The rearrangement links TRBV9 to TRBJ1-2; TRBD1 matches 8 bases. CDR1 is SGDLS and CDR2 is YYNGEE in the germline V gene. The CDR3 consists of 15 residues. Here the CDR3 DNA reads TGTGCCAGCAGCGCGGGGGAGACAGGGGCAGGAGGCTACACATTC. This translates into CASSAGETGAGGYTF.